Below, 16 T cell receptor beta chains from the same sample are listed, as sequenced in a study of blood T cells in healthy people across ages. Primed by a sample-barcoded 5' primer and a J-beta primer mix, a second PCR proceeded for 7 to 11 cycles. TCRdb fed the 5' RACE reads into MiXCR, producing one record per CDR3 protein. The sample includes roughly 2 million distinct CDR3 sequences, just under 50% of them seen just once. The source material was blood. These receptors were obtained from a woman aged 40 to 50 in good health.

This clonotype was recorded a few times. The chain joins TRBV3-1 to TRBJ2-1; 8 nucleotides agree with TRBD2. CDR3 length equals 13 residues. V trimming: 6 bases; J trimming: 6 bases; junction bases outside the gene matches: 4. Germline assignment: CDR1 LGHDT and CDR2 YNNKEL (reference sequence). The CDR3 DNA is TGTGCCAGCAGAAGCGGGGGTCTCAATGAGCAGTTCTTC. It is translated as CASRSGGLNEQFF.

A few counts support this clonotype. The chain carries TRBV4-3 and TRBJ2-5, with D perhaps TRBD1 (6 bases). CDR1 is LGHNA, CDR2 YSLEER, per germline. Trimming took 0 bases from V and 5 from J, leaving 16 bases between them. The CDR3 has 16 residues. CDR3 DNA: TGCGCCAGCAGCCAAGAGTGGGGGCTGGGCGTGGAGACCCAGTACTTC. Amino acid sequence: CASSQEWGLGVETQYF.

This clonotype was counted once. The V and J genes are TRBV9 and TRBJ2-2; D is possibly TRBD1 (6 bases). Germline CDR1 is SGDLS and CDR2 is YYNGEE. The CDR3 is made up of 13 amino acids. Trimming stripped 5 bases from V and 6 bases from J, with 11 bases between. CDR3 region: CASRARQAGELFF. The CDR3 DNA reads TGTGCCAGCAGGGCCCGACAGGCCGGGGAGCTGTTTTTT.

This clonotype has only a few counts. The chain employs TRBV5-1 and TRBJ1-2, with TRBD1 as a possible D gene (6 bases). From germline, CDR1 is SGHRS and CDR2 YFSETQ. This CDR3 region has 16 residues. V shed 5 bases and J shed 1 base, with 18 bases lying between them. CDR3 sequence (DNA): TGCGCCAGCAGATCCGGGGGCGTTCCTCTTAACTATGGCTACACCTTC. This translates into CASRSGGVPLNYGYTF.

This clonotype was seen a handful of times. The chain has TRBV6-2 or TRBV6-3 and TRBJ2-6, with D perhaps TRBD1 (5 bases). The germline CDR1 and CDR2 sequences are MNHEY and SVGEGT. This CDR3 contains 16 residues. With 5 bases removed from V and 1 base from J, the gap between germline ends came to 12 bases. CDR3: CASSRGGTSGANVLTF. The CDR3 nucleotides read TGTGCCAGCAGTAGGGGCGGAACATCTGGGGCCAACGTCCTGACTTTC.

About this clonotype: The junction and the germline gene differ at one end; a read error may be behind it. The gene calls are TRBV27 and TRBJ2-5, with D perhaps matching TRBD1 (5 bases). Germline V gene data show CDR1 as MNHEY and CDR2 as SMNVEV (reference sequence). The CDR3 is 15 amino acids. This CDR3 is CASSLSWGSQETQYF. Written as DNA, the CDR3 is TGTGCCAGCAGTCTATCATGGGGCAGCCAAGAGACCCAGTACTTC.

The chain carries TRBV5-1 and TRBJ2-5; tentative D call: TRBD1 (6 bases). The J call may be wrong; the DNA end is better matched by TRBJ2-7. CDR1 is SGHRS, CDR2 YFSETQ, per germline. The CDR3 extends over 15 amino acids. DNA of the CDR3: TGCGCCAGCACCTCAACGGACAGTGCCTCCTACGAGCAGTACTTC. Translation: CASTSTDSASYEQYF.

This clonotype was recorded once. The chain is built from TRBV7-3 and TRBJ2-1; 10 nucleotides align to TRBD1. Near its end, the DNA agrees better with TRBJ2-7, so the J call may be wrong. The germline V gene encodes CDR1 SGHTA and CDR2 FQGTGA. The CDR3 length is 18 residues. The CDR3 nucleotides read TGTGCCAGCAGCTTGCAAGGGACAGGGGACTACTCCTACAATGAGCAGTACTTC. This encodes CASSLQGTGDYSYNEQYF.

The J gene is TRBJ2-1, the V gene TRBV6-4, with D perhaps matching TRBD1 (6 bases). Germline V CDR1 and CDR2: MRHNA, SNTAGT. Trimming stripped 10 bases from V and 0 bases from J, with 16 bases between. This CDR3 is 15 amino acids long. The CDR3 DNA follows: TGTGCCACCGCTAGACAGGCGAGCTCCTACAATGAGCAGTTCTTC. This gives the protein CATARQASSYNEQFF.

Of note for this clonotype: At one of its ends the junction is not consistent with the germline gene, which may arise from a read error. The CDR3 bases are TGTACCAGCAGTTTTAAGGGGGGTTTCGGGGGGCTCCAAGAGACCCAGTACTTC. Translated: CTSSFKGGFGGLQETQYF. The chain has TRBV27 and TRBJ2-4, with a weak D call TRBD2 (7 bases). Gene TRBJ2-5 matches the end of the DNA better, so the J call may be wrong. The CDR3 runs 18 residues. Germline V gives CDR1 MNHEY, CDR2 SMNVEV (reference sequence).

V gene TRBV7-2 combines with J gene TRBJ1-6; D gene unclear. V lost 5 bases and J 5 bases, leaving 13 bases between the germline ends. Germline V gene lookup returns CDR1 SGHTA and CDR2 FQGNSA. The CDR3 runs to 15 residues. As DNA, the CDR3 is TGTGCCAGCAGCCCGTCGGGCGGGGATAATTCACCCCTCCACTTT. Protein: CASSPSGGDNSPLHF.

There are a few counts of this clonotype. The CDR3 loop is CASSLARALEAFF. The DNA of the CDR3 is TGTGCCAGCAGCTTAGCGCGGGCACTTGAAGCTTTCTTT. The V gene is TRBV7-2, the J gene TRBJ1-1; no definite D call. CDR1 is SGHTA, CDR2 FQGNSA, per germline. The length of the CDR3 is 13 residues. The V end lost 0 bases, the J end lost 7 bases, and 9 bases lay between the germline ends. Full variable domain (missing parts from reference TRBV7-2 and TRBJ1-1): GAGVSQSPSNKVTEKGKDVELRCDPISGHTALYWYRQSLGQGLEFLIYFQGNSAPDKSGLPSDRFSAERTGGSVSTLTIQRTQQEDSAVYLCASSLARALEAFFGQGTRLTVV.

The chain uses TRBV20-1 and TRBJ2-5, with D perhaps matching TRBD1 (5 bases). CDR1 is DFQATT, CDR2 SNEGSKA, per germline (reference sequence). Trimming stripped 6 bases from V and 1 base from J, with 21 bases between. The length of the CDR3 is 16 residues. CDR3: CSATEARALIQETQYF. For the CDR3, the DNA is TGCAGTGCAACTGAGGCCAGGGCTTTGATCCAAGAGACCCAGTACTTC.

This clonotype came up once. This sequence joins TRBV7-2 and TRBJ2-7, with a weak D call TRBD2 (5 bases). CDR3 size: 16 residues. Trimming stripped 1 base from V and 7 bases from J, with 20 bases between. CDR1 is SGHTA and CDR2 is FQGNSA in the germline V gene. CDR3 protein: CASSLVRAPSYNEQYF. CDR3 DNA sequence: TGTGCCAGCAGCTTAGTGCGGGCACCCTCCTACAATGAGCAGTACTTC.

The chain joins TRBV12-3 or TRBV12-4 to TRBJ2-7; 9 bases fit TRBD2. Matching the DNA end better, TRBJ2-5 makes the J call doubtful. This CDR3 has 14 amino acids. CDR3 loop: CASSPTRGGKTQYF. CDR3 DNA sequence: TGTGCCAGCAGCCCCACGCGGGGGGGCAAGACCCAGTACTTC.

Points on this clonotype: This may stem from a read error, because a much larger clone lies one nucleotide away. The CDR3 sequence: CASSQSWSFNEQYF. DNA of the CDR3: TGCGCCAGCAGCCAGAGTTGGAGTTTCAATGAGCAGTACTTC. The J gene is TRBJ2-5, the V gene TRBV4-3; the D is unclear. The V and J ends lost 3 bases and 11 bases respectively, with 19 bases between them. CDR1 LGHNA and CDR2 YSLEER come from the germline V gene. The CDR3 consists of 14 residues.